The rows below give T cell receptor beta chains drawn from one sample of a study of regulatory T cells in long-lasting Graves disease. TCRdb re-called the multiplex PCR reads with MiXCR, one entry per CDR3 protein. The sample shows 400,000 to 500,000 distinct CDR3 sequences, roughly 17% of them seen only once. These records were also assigned to another study, of T cells in Graves' hyperthyroidism and ophthalmopathy.

Sequenced material: peripheral blood mononuclear cells (PBMCs), taken at new diagnosis, from a patient treated with antithyroid drugs. The receptors were gathered from a woman aged 18-29 years with Graves disease. CDR3s include the opening cysteine and the closing phenylalanine or tryptophan. Each record gives: V gene, CDR3 length, J gene, D gene, CDR3 protein. D genes are given only for firm matches.

v_gene: TRBV2; len: 13; j_gene: TRBJ2-5; d_gene: NA; CDR3aa: CASSGQNEETQYF
v_gene: TRBV5-5; len: 14; j_gene: TRBJ2-1; d_gene: NA; CDR3aa: CASSFGISYNEQFF
v_gene: TRBV20-1; len: 16; j_gene: TRBJ2-7; d_gene: TRBD2; CDR3aa: CSARDSGRAFSYEQYF
v_gene: TRBV29-1; len: 13; j_gene: TRBJ1-1; d_gene: NA; CDR3aa: CSAEGGRGTEAFF
v_gene: TRBV20-1; len: 17; j_gene: TRBJ1-5; d_gene: NA; CDR3aa: CSARDAREGRENQPQHF
v_gene: TRBV30; len: 14; j_gene: TRBJ1-2; d_gene: NA; CDR3aa: CAWSMGTPLYGYTF
v_gene: TRBV28; len: 14; j_gene: TRBJ2-1; d_gene: NA; CDR3aa: CASRDRKTYNEQFF
v_gene: TRBV7-3; len: 14; j_gene: TRBJ2-2; d_gene: NA; CDR3aa: CASSLKKGTGELFF
v_gene: TRBV3-1; len: 17; j_gene: TRBJ2-2; d_gene: NA; CDR3aa: CASIGRSIRPSTGELFF
v_gene: TRBV28; len: 16; j_gene: TRBJ2-4; d_gene: NA; CDR3aa: CASSLGQTLAKNIQYF
v_gene: TRBV6-2/TRBV6-3; len: 16; j_gene: TRBJ2-1; d_gene: NA; CDR3aa: CASKKPLGEPHNEQFF
v_gene: TRBV18; len: 14; j_gene: TRBJ2-1; d_gene: NA; CDR3aa: CASSQALGSDEQFF
v_gene: TRBV7-2; len: 14; j_gene: TRBJ2-7; d_gene: TRBD2; CDR3aa: CASSNLAGAYEQYF
v_gene: TRBV30; len: 16; j_gene: TRBJ1-6; d_gene: NA; CDR3aa: CASQGQPSSYNSPLHF
v_gene: TRBV11-2; len: 14; j_gene: TRBJ2-7; d_gene: NA; CDR3aa: CASSLGPGLGEQYF
v_gene: TRBV12-3/TRBV12-4; len: 14; j_gene: TRBJ1-1; d_gene: TRBD1; CDR3aa: CASSQTGGITEAFF
v_gene: TRBV20-1; len: 15; j_gene: TRBJ1-5; d_gene: NA; CDR3aa: CSARGFGGPNQPQHF
v_gene: TRBV20-1; len: 18; j_gene: TRBJ1-5; d_gene: TRBD1; CDR3aa: CSARTGGLAFASNQPQHF
v_gene: TRBV19; len: 16; j_gene: TRBJ1-5; d_gene: NA; CDR3aa: CASSTVGGNSNQPQHF
v_gene: TRBV20-1; len: 14; j_gene: TRBJ2-4; d_gene: NA; CDR3aa: CSARGSYTKNIQYF
v_gene: TRBV27; len: 15; j_gene: TRBJ2-7; d_gene: NA; CDR3aa: CASSLKPPDIYEQYF
v_gene: TRBV11-2; len: 14; j_gene: TRBJ2-7; d_gene: NA; CDR3aa: CASSLDRWGYEQYF
v_gene: TRBV20-1; len: 14; j_gene: TRBJ2-3; d_gene: NA; CDR3aa: CSARGRRSTDTQYF
v_gene: TRBV7-9; len: 13; j_gene: TRBJ2-2; d_gene: NA; CDR3aa: CASRQDPTGELFF
v_gene: TRBV25-1; len: 13; j_gene: TRBJ2-5; d_gene: TRBD2; CDR3aa: CASSVAGQETQYF
v_gene: TRBV7-2; len: 16; j_gene: TRBJ1-5; d_gene: NA; CDR3aa: CASSLGGGMYRQPQHF
v_gene: TRBV3-1; len: 16; j_gene: TRBJ1-2; d_gene: NA; CDR3aa: CASSQYLGGEGYGYTF
v_gene: TRBV28; len: 17; j_gene: TRBJ2-3; d_gene: TRBD2; CDR3aa: CASSFPISGKGTDTQYF
v_gene: TRBV5-4; len: 16; j_gene: TRBJ2-2; d_gene: NA; CDR3aa: CASSPKGLTNTGELFF
v_gene: TRBV19; len: 15; j_gene: TRBJ2-5; d_gene: TRBD2; CDR3aa: CASSMGNSGSETQYF
v_gene: TRBV12-3/TRBV12-4; len: 15; j_gene: TRBJ2-1; d_gene: TRBD2; CDR3aa: CASSPSGRVYNEQFF
v_gene: TRBV10-3; len: 16; j_gene: TRBJ2-2; d_gene: NA; CDR3aa: CAISEFSTSNTGELFF
v_gene: TRBV7-2; len: 16; j_gene: TRBJ2-2; d_gene: TRBD2; CDR3aa: CASSLDSGASTGELFF
v_gene: TRBV6-4; len: 15; j_gene: TRBJ2-7; d_gene: NA; CDR3aa: CATPTGSGSPYEQYF
v_gene: TRBV19; len: 13; j_gene: TRBJ2-2; d_gene: NA; CDR3aa: CAVGNAGTGELFF
v_gene: TRBV11-2; len: 16; j_gene: TRBJ2-6; d_gene: NA; CDR3aa: CASSAYRRQGANVLTF
v_gene: TRBV27; len: 16; j_gene: TRBJ2-5; d_gene: TRBD2; CDR3aa: CASSQALAGGSETQYF
v_gene: TRBV6-1; len: 17; j_gene: TRBJ1-1; d_gene: NA; CDR3aa: CASSDFGAGRGNTEAFF
v_gene: TRBV7-2; len: 17; j_gene: TRBJ2-3; d_gene: TRBD2; CDR3aa: CASSQSGGGTSTDTQYF
v_gene: TRBV4-2; len: 16; j_gene: TRBJ2-7; d_gene: TRBD2; CDR3aa: CASSQALAGGHMEQYF
v_gene: TRBV7-3; len: 15; j_gene: TRBJ2-1; d_gene: TRBD1; CDR3aa: CASSHGTASYNEQFF
v_gene: TRBV12-3/TRBV12-4; len: 13; j_gene: TRBJ2-5; d_gene: NA; CDR3aa: CASSLYREETQYF
v_gene: TRBV27; len: 14; j_gene: TRBJ1-6; d_gene: NA; CDR3aa: CASSWTFYNSPLHF
v_gene: TRBV5-5; len: 15; j_gene: TRBJ1-5; d_gene: NA; CDR3aa: CASSLVPDSNQPQHF
v_gene: TRBV11-2; len: 17; j_gene: TRBJ2-3; d_gene: TRBD2; CDR3aa: CASSSPTSGRATDTQYF
v_gene: TRBV5-4; len: 15; j_gene: TRBJ2-3; d_gene: TRBD2; CDR3aa: CASSQGTSGPDTQYF
v_gene: TRBV5-5; len: 15; j_gene: TRBJ2-2; d_gene: TRBD2; CDR3aa: CASSLASGNTGELFF
v_gene: TRBV3-1; len: 15; j_gene: TRBJ1-5; d_gene: NA; CDR3aa: CASSQDAHLNQPQHF
v_gene: TRBV20-1; len: 13; j_gene: TRBJ2-3; d_gene: NA; CDR3aa: CSASSADTDTQYF
v_gene: TRBV20-1; len: 15; j_gene: TRBJ2-1; d_gene: TRBD2; CDR3aa: CSALSIQRELKEQFF
v_gene: TRBV7-9; len: 13; j_gene: TRBJ2-7; d_gene: NA; CDR3aa: CASSFGGVGEQYF
v_gene: TRBV7-2; len: 15; j_gene: TRBJ2-1; d_gene: NA; CDR3aa: CASSLVGEPHNEQFF
v_gene: TRBV7-3; len: 16; j_gene: TRBJ2-1; d_gene: TRBD2; CDR3aa: CASSITGTSSYNEQFF
v_gene: TRBV27; len: 15; j_gene: TRBJ2-5; d_gene: NA; CDR3aa: CASRVEQTRLETQYF
v_gene: TRBV3-1; len: 15; j_gene: TRBJ1-1; d_gene: TRBD1; CDR3aa: CASSQGGTGDTEAFF
v_gene: TRBV7-9; len: 14; j_gene: TRBJ1-1; d_gene: NA; CDR3aa: CASSLLQATLRAFF
v_gene: TRBV24-1; len: 14; j_gene: TRBJ2-3; d_gene: TRBD1; CDR3aa: CATSETTGADTQYF
v_gene: TRBV28; len: 16; j_gene: TRBJ2-3; d_gene: TRBD2; CDR3aa: CASSLFSGRASDTQYF